This T cell receptor (beta chain) stems from a study of shared clonotypes between healthy human individuals. Several immunoSEQ plates held equal portions of the genomic DNA taken from each subset. Assay used: immunoSEQ multiplex PCR; TCRdb lists only in-frame clones, some missing. The table lists about 1 million clones, approximately 68% of them singletons, with over 1.3% in the top ten. Germline loops: CDR1 SEHNR, CDR2 FQNEAQ (reference sequence). The CDR3 extends over 13 amino acids. V shed 5 bases and J shed 5 bases, with 12 bases lying between them. Study-level results: The study found lower generation probabilities in non-shared clonotypes than in those shared by all four donors. The donor pool, a small one, limited the genetic and exposure-history diversity represented.

This clone was counted between two and nine times. Its antigen is currently unknown. There were only Caucasian adults among the donors, and all lived in Nashville, Tennessee. The sequence derives from a man aged 18 to 29 in good health. The sample comprised memory CD4+ T cells sorted from blood. The subset is: CD45RA-negative fraction. The chain uses TRBV7-9 and TRBJ1-2; D may be TRBD1 (6 bases). In nucleotides, the CDR3 is TGTGCCAGCAGCGAGGGACAATGGTATGGCTACACCTTC. Its translation is CASSEGQWYGYTF.